This record concerns one T cell receptor (beta chain) sequence. A much larger clone differs from this one at a single base, so this may be a read error. What was amplified from RNA transcripts were TCR beta CDR3 regions. HTBI primers were used for first-round RT-PCR of the TCR CDR3. TCRdb re-called the multiplex PCR reads with MiXCR, one entry per CDR3 protein. Of 250,000 or so distinct CDR3 sequences in the sample, 15% are singletons; the top ten hold 30% to 35%. This specimen comes from a study of T cells in Graves' hyperthyroidism and ophthalmopathy. Exclusion of a patient resulted from uncontrolled infection, other autoimmune disease, pregnancy or lactation. This CDR3 has 14 residues. From germline, CDR1 is SGHTA and CDR2 FQGTGA.

This sequence originates from a woman between 50 and 59 years old with Graves' hyperthyroidism that later progressed to Graves' ophthalmopathy. This rearrangement joins TRBV7-3 to TRBJ2-7; 8 nucleotides agree with TRBD2. The sample was blood. The CDR3 DNA is TGTGCCAGCAGCCTAACTAGCGGTCTCTACGGGCAGTACTTC. This gives the protein CASSLTSGLYGQYF. Based on the CDR3 plus reference TRBV7-3 and TRBJ2-7, the full variable domain is GAGVSQTPSNKVTEKGKYVELRCDPISGHTALYWYRQSLGQGPEFLIYFQGTGAADDSGLPNDRFFAVRPEGSVSTLKIQRTERGDSAVYLCASSLTSGLYGQYFGPGTRLTVT.